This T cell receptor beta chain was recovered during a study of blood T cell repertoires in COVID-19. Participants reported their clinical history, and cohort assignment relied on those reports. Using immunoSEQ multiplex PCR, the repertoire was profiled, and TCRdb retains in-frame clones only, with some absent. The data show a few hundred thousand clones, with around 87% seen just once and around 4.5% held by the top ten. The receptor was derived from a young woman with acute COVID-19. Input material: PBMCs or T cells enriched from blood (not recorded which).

For the CDR3, the DNA is TGCGCCAGCAGCTTGGGCGCTATCTCCTACGAGCAGTACTTC. As protein: CASSLGAISYEQYF. The chain joins TRBV5-1 to TRBJ2-7; D ambiguous. This CDR3 has 14 amino acids. In germline, CDR1 is SGHRS, CDR2 YFSETQ. V shed 0 bases and J shed 0 bases, with 7 bases lying between them.